These 30 T cell receptor beta chains share one sample of origin, sequenced in a study of cytomegalovirus exposure and HLA in healthy donors (dated by TCRdb to about 2017). To prepare the library, the immunoSEQ multiplex PCR assay was applied. For the multiplex PCR, a mixture combining 60 forward primers for TCR Vbeta segments and 13 reverse primers for TCR Jbeta segments was used. The table was pulled from immuneACCESS by TCRdb, which kept in-frame rearrangements only. Such tables lose some clones; where checked, under half of the loss comes from unresolved V genes, and the rest has no known cause. Present in this sample are roughly 99,000 clones, roughly 70% of which were seen just once. About 15% of the sample belongs to the ten largest clones. The sample taken for sequencing was PBMCs. The receptors originated from a middle-aged woman in good health and CMV-seropositive.

This chain links TRBV9 with TRBJ2-1; 7 nucleotides align to TRBD2. Germline CDR1 is SGDLS and CDR2 is YYNGEE. J gave up 5 bases and V 8 bases, and 7 bases lay outside the gene matches. The CDR3 sequence is 13 residues long. The CDR3 DNA sequence: TGTGCCAGGAATGGGGGGGTGGACAATGAGCAGTTCTTC. This sequence encodes CARNGGVDNEQFF.

The rearrangement uses TRBV18 and TRBJ1-1; perhaps TRBD1 as D (5 bases). V lost 6 bases and J 4 bases, leaving 18 bases between the germline ends. CDR3 length equals 15 residues. The germline V gene has CDR1 KGHSH and CDR2 LQKENI. The CDR3 region is CASSPVGGRSTEAFF. The CDR3 DNA follows: TGTGCCAGCTCCCCCGTCGGGGGAAGGAGCACTGAAGCTTTCTTT.

The chain has TRBV10-1 and TRBJ1-1; maybe TRBD1 (5 bases). V shed 0 bases and J shed 3 bases, with 8 bases lying between them. Germline CDR1 reads WNHNN; CDR2 reads SYGVQD (reference sequence). The CDR3 has 14 amino acids. CDR3: CASSESVGDTEAFF. The CDR3 coding sequence is TGCGCCAGCAGTGAGTCGGTAGGGGACACTGAAGCTTTCTTT.

J is TRBJ1-4 and V is TRBV27; D gene uncertain. Trimming left V 11 bases short and J 4 bases short, with 8 bases between. The CDR3 totals 11 residues. Germline-derived CDR1 and CDR2 are MNHEY and SMNVEV (reference sequence). The CDR3 DNA sequence: TGTGCCGCCCGGGTTAATGAAAAACTGTTTTTT. It translates to CAARVNEKLFF.

The rearrangement links TRBV30 to TRBJ2-5, with D hard to call. Germline V gene sequence: CDR1 GTSNPN, CDR2 SVGIG (reference sequence). CDR3 length: 15 residues. The V gene lost 0 bases and the J gene lost 5 bases, with 16 bases spanning the gap. CDR3 DNA: TGTGCCTGGAGTGTAGGAAACAGCATGTTGGAGACCCAGTACTTC. Its protein product is CAWSVGNSMLETQYF.

V and J are TRBV7-6 and TRBJ2-3; 7 bases line up with TRBD2. This CDR3 has 15 residues. The ends lost 1 base at V and 4 bases at J; junction bases unmatched: 5. Per germline, CDR1 SGHVS and CDR2 FNYEAQ. The CDR3 region is CASSLGGTTSDTQYF. In DNA, the CDR3 is TGTGCCAGCAGCTTAGGGGGGACTACCTCAGATACGCAGTATTTT.

The genes are TRBV6-5 and TRBJ1-1, with no clear D. Between the trimmed V and J ends, which lost 7 bases and 0 bases, there was a span of 9 bases. The germline V gene encodes CDR1 MNHEY and CDR2 SVGAGI. This CDR3 contains 13 residues. Here the CDR3 reads CASNQNMNTEAFF. The CDR3 DNA sequence: TGTGCCAGCAACCAGAACATGAACACTGAAGCTTTCTTT.

The rearrangement links TRBV29-1 to TRBJ1-2; a weak D match, TRBD1 (6 bases). V was cut by 1 base and J by 3 bases, with 12 bases left in between. The CDR3 runs 14 residues. Germline V gives CDR1 SQVTM, CDR2 ANQGSEA. In nucleotides, the CDR3 is TGCAGCGTTGAAGGGGGGCGCGTAGACTATGGCTACACCTTC. Amino acid sequence: CSVEGGRVDYGYTF.

The chain uses TRBV30 and TRBJ1-1; unclear D gene. The CDR3 consists of 13 residues. V shed 0 bases and J shed 8 bases, with 13 bases lying between them. CDR1 and CDR2 from the germline V gene are GTSNPN and SVGIG (reference sequence). CDR3: CAWSVRTEGEAFF. DNA for the CDR3: TGTGCCTGGAGTGTAAGGACCGAGGGAGAAGCTTTCTTT.

The V call is TRBV25-1, the J call TRBJ2-1; D is undetermined. The germline V and J ends were trimmed by 8 bases and 6 bases, with 17 bases remaining between them. Germline CDR1 MGHDK, CDR2 SYGVNS. There are 14 residues in the CDR3. Here the CDR3 DNA reads TGTGCCAGCCAAGGAGTAACTGGTTTCAATGAGCAGTTCTTC. It encodes CASQGVTGFNEQFF.

By frequency in the sample, this clone is medium-sized. The gene calls are TRBV6-4 and TRBJ1-1; D is uncertain. Germline CDR1 MRHNA, CDR2 SNTAGT. V was cut by 4 bases and J by 2 bases, with 14 bases left in between. The length of the CDR3 is 15 residues. CDR3 amino acids: CASSVSSSGNTEAFF. DNA of the CDR3: TGTGCCAGCAGTGTTAGTAGTTCGGGAAACACTGAAGCTTTCTTT.

To note about this clone: This CDR3 is also generated by other DNA sequences in the sample. The chain uses TRBV7-8 and TRBJ1-5; 9 bases match TRBD1. V lost 5 bases and J lost 3; bases outside the gene matches: 8. The CDR3 length is 16 residues. Looked up from germline, CDR1 is SGHVS and CDR2 is FQNEAQ. The CDR3 DNA follows: TGTGCCAGCAGCCGGACAGGGGCTGGGGACAATCAGCCCCAGCATTTT. Protein sequence: CASSRTGAGDNQPQHF.

The chain links TRBV18 to TRBJ1-1; the D gene is possibly TRBD1 (6 bases). The V gene lost 4 bases and the J gene lost 2 bases, with 17 bases spanning the gap. Germline CDR1 reads KGHSH; CDR2 reads LQKENI. This CDR3 has 16 amino acids. CDR3 coding DNA: TGTGCCAGCTCACTAACCCTTAGGGGGGGTAACACTGAAGCTTTCTTT. Its translation: CASSLTLRGGNTEAFF.

This chain connects TRBV27 to TRBJ2-3, with a tentative D call TRBD1 (5 bases). The CDR3 contains 15 residues. The germline V gene has CDR1 MNHEY and CDR2 SMNVEV (reference sequence). The V and J ends lost 6 bases and 4 bases respectively, with 17 bases between them. The CDR3 bases are TGTGCCAGCAGGTCTTTCAGGGAATTTTCAGATACGCAGTATTTT. This gives the protein CASRSFREFSDTQYF.

A note on this clone: The junction departs from germline at one end; a sequencing error may be responsible. This sequence joins TRBV5-1 and TRBJ1-1, with 7 bases aligning to TRBD1. The germline gives CDR1 SGHRS, CDR2 YFSETQ. The CDR3 loop spans 13 amino acids. The CDR3 loop is CASSGQVDTAAFF. The CDR3 coding sequence is TGCGCCAGCAGTGGACAGGTCGACACTGCAGCTTTCTTT.

This clone showed up just once. CDR3 in amino acids: CASSITGRGTDSSYEQYF. The DNA of the CDR3 is TGTGCCAGTAGTATAACGGGAAGGGGGACAGACAGCTCCTACGAGCAGTACTTC. V is TRBV19 and J is TRBJ2-7; 7 positions agree with TRBD1. Germline values: CDR1 LNHDA, CDR2 SQIVND (reference sequence). This CDR3 spans 18 amino acids. The J segment lost 0 bases and the V segment lost 2 bases, leaving 13 bases of the junction unmatched.

The table lists this clone with a few counts. J is TRBJ1-1 and V is TRBV10-3, with D perhaps matching TRBD1 (5 bases). Trimming removed 2 bases from V and 5 bases from J, with 12 bases in between. The germline gives CDR1 ENHRY, CDR2 SYGVKD. The CDR3 extends over 14 amino acids. The CDR3 bases are TGTGCCATCAGTGAGATGGGGGGGACGACTGAAGCTTTCTTT. This encodes CAISEMGGTTEAFF.

This chain links TRBV6-5 with TRBJ2-7; 8 bases map to TRBD2. The CDR3 covers 15 residues. V lost 6 bases, J lost 2 bases, and 9 bases stayed unmatched. The germline V gene encodes CDR1 MNHEY and CDR2 SVGAGI. The CDR3 region has the DNA TGTGCCAGCAGGGAGGTTCGGGGGGGAACCTACGAGCAGTACTTC. It is translated as CASREVRGGTYEQYF.

The gene calls are TRBV7-6 and TRBJ1-2; 7 bases match TRBD1. Germline V lookup: CDR1 SGHVS, CDR2 FNYEAQ. CDR3 size: 14 residues. With 0 bases clipped from V and 7 bases from J, the junction kept 5 bases outside the gene matches. The CDR3 coding sequence is TGTGCCAGCAGCTTAGCGTCACAGGGGAGTGGCTACACCTTC. Its translation: CASSLASQGSGYTF.

The chain joins TRBV4-1 to TRBJ2-6; 7 bases are shared with TRBD1. The CDR3 covers 18 residues. V was pared by 1 base and J by 0 bases, with 6 bases of the junction left unmatched. The germline V gene encodes CDR1 MGHRA and CDR2 YSYEKL. The CDR3 reads CASSQGQGDPSGANVLTF. CDR3 bases: TGCGCCAGCAGCCAAGGTCAGGGGGATCCCTCTGGGGCCAACGTCCTGACTTTC.

The rearrangement uses TRBV29-1 and TRBJ2-5; TRBD1 is a possible D gene (5 bases). Between the trimmed V and J ends, which lost 5 bases and 4 bases, there was a span of 14 bases. Germline CDR1 and CDR2: SQVTM and ANQGSEA. This CDR3 spans 13 amino acids. CDR3 region: CSVLGAPRETQYF. For the CDR3, the DNA is TGCAGCGTTTTAGGGGCACCGAGAGAGACCCAGTACTTC.

The chain employs TRBV25-1 and TRBJ2-7, with TRBD2 matching over 8 bases. Looked up from germline, CDR1 is MGHDK and CDR2 is SYGVNS. The junction had 6 bases not matched to a gene; V was cut back by 5 bases and J by 0 bases. The CDR3 runs to 15 residues. CDR3 DNA: TGTGCCAGCAGTACTAGCGGAGTTCCCTCCTACGAGCAGTACTTC. Translated, it gives CASSTSGVPSYEQYF.

The V call is TRBV19, the J call TRBJ2-3, with a weak D call TRBD1 (6 bases). From germline, CDR1 is LNHDA and CDR2 SQIVND (reference sequence). V lost 5 bases, J lost 6 bases, and 15 bases lay in between. The CDR3 length is 14 residues. As DNA, the CDR3 is TGTGCCAGTAGTGAGTGGACAGTTCGGGATACGCAGTATTTT. The encoded protein is CASSEWTVRDTQYF.

The chain joins TRBV27 to TRBJ2-7; 9 bases are shared with TRBD1. CDR1 and CDR2 (germline): MNHEY, SMNVEV (reference sequence). This CDR3 has 15 residues. V lost 3 bases, J lost 2 bases, and 5 bases stayed unmatched. The CDR3: CASSLVGQGTYEQYF. The CDR3 bases are TGTGCCAGCAGTTTGGTAGGACAGGGGACCTACGAGCAGTACTTC.

The chain links TRBV2 to TRBJ2-7, with D perhaps matching TRBD2 (6 bases). This CDR3 is built from 16 residues. CDR1 and CDR2 from the germline V gene are SNHLY and FYNNEI. Trimming stripped 6 bases from V and 4 bases from J, with 22 bases between. The CDR3 region has the DNA TGTGCCAGCAGACTCCTAGTGGCGGGGACGCCTTACGAGCAGTACTTC. Protein: CASRLLVAGTPYEQYF.

V usage is TRBV7-3 and J usage is TRBJ2-2, with D unresolved. Trimming stripped 2 bases from V and 2 bases from J, with 12 bases between. The CDR3 runs to 16 residues. The germline V gene encodes CDR1 SGHTA and CDR2 FQGTGA. DNA for the CDR3: TGTGCCAGCAGCTTACTCTCGTCGTTAAACACCGGGGAGCTGTTTTTT. Protein product: CASSLLSSLNTGELFF.

This chain connects TRBV4-1 to TRBJ1-2; D is perhaps TRBD1 (6 bases). Between the trimmed V and J ends, which lost 3 bases and 7 bases, there was a span of 18 bases. The CDR3 loop spans 15 amino acids. Germline V gene sequence: CDR1 MGHRA, CDR2 YSYEKL. In nucleotides, the CDR3 is TGCGCCAGCAGCCAGGCACAGGGCATTGCCCTTGGCTACACCTTC. It is translated as CASSQAQGIALGYTF.

There are a few counts of this clone. The chain joins TRBV5-1 to TRBJ2-7; a weak D match, TRBD1 (5 bases). CDR3 length: 14 residues. V lost 3 bases and J lost 0, with 10 bases in between. Germline lookup yields CDR1 SGHRS and CDR2 YFSETQ. This chain's CDR3 is CASSSWTSSYEQYF. The CDR3 coding sequence is TGCGCCAGCAGCTCCTGGACAAGCTCCTACGAGCAGTACTTC.

V gene TRBV19 combines with J gene TRBJ2-3, with D possibly matching TRBD1 (6 bases). CDR3 length: 14 amino acids. Trimming cost V 5 bases and J 6 bases, with 15 bases left between them. Looked up from germline, CDR1 is LNHDA and CDR2 is SQIVND (reference sequence). This chain's CDR3 is CASSSAGAWDTQYF. The DNA of the CDR3 is TGTGCCAGTAGTTCAGCAGGGGCCTGGGATACGCAGTATTTT.

The genes are TRBV6-5 and TRBJ2-5; tentative D call: TRBD1 (6 bases). Looked up from germline, CDR1 is MNHEY and CDR2 is SVGAGI. The CDR3 sequence is 14 residues long. With 7 bases removed from V and 7 bases from J, the gap between germline ends came to 19 bases. CDR3: CASTPPGDEGTQYF. The CDR3 bases are TGTGCCAGCACCCCACCAGGGGATGAGGGGACCCAGTACTTC.